These T cell receptor beta chains were read from a single sample in a study of blood T cell repertoires in COVID-19. Repertoires were generated with immunoSEQ multiplex PCR, while TCRdb's copy carries only in-frame clones and drops some. The table shows roughly 180,000 clones, with around 87% occurring only once. Input material: peripheral blood. Source of these receptors: a man between 18 and 35 years old with acute or convalescent COVID-19. CDR3s include the opening cysteine and the closing phenylalanine or tryptophan. The D gene is left open where the match is weak. Where a row states a size, it is once, few, many or the class of an expanded clone; other rows omit it.

D gene	clone size	J gene	CDR3 length	V gene	CDR3 protein	CDR3 DNA
-	-	TRBJ2-5	13	TRBV18	CASSPRGQETQYF	TGTGCCAGCTCACCAAGGGGGCAAGAGACCCAGTACTTC
TRBD1	-	TRBJ1-1	16	TRBV18	CASSWGQMNMNTEAFF	TGTGCCAGCTCATGGGGACAGATGAACATGAACACTGAAGCTTTCTTT
TRBD1	-	TRBJ1-2	14	TRBV6-5	CASSYTGDSYGYTF	TGTGCCAGCAGTTACACCGGGGACAGCTATGGCTACACCTTC
-	-	TRBJ1-2	13	TRBV12-3/TRBV12-4	CASSLGAGIGYTF	TGTGCCAGCAGTTTAGGTGCAGGAATTGGCTACACCTTC
-	-	TRBJ1-3	12	TRBV27	CASGTSGNTIYF	TGTGCCAGCGGGACATCCGGAAACACCATATATTTT
TRBD1	-	TRBJ2-1	17	TRBV3-1/TRBV3-2	CASSQGPPGQVYNEQFF	TGTGCCAGCAGCCAAGGCCCTCCGGGACAGGTCTACAATGAGCAGTTCTTC
TRBD2	-	TRBJ2-7	17	TRBV25-1	CASSPPPPLLATYEQYF	TGTGCCAGCAGTCCACCCCCCCCCTTACTAGCGACCTACGAGCAGTACTTC
TRBD1	once	TRBJ1-2	13	TRBV7-9	CASSSGQGNGYTF	TGTGCCAGCAGCTCGGGACAGGGAAATGGCTACACCTTC
-	-	TRBJ2-2	14	TRBV4-1	CASSRPLSTGELFF	TGCGCCAGCAGCCGCCCCCTGAGCACCGGGGAGCTGTTTTTT
TRBD1	-	TRBJ1-2	15	TRBV6-5	CASSYGTEELYGYTF	TGTGCCAGCAGTTACGGGACAGAGGAGCTCTATGGCTACACCTTC
-	-	TRBJ1-1	14	TRBV19	CASSIDGGIDEAFF	TGTGCCAGTAGTATAGACGGGGGGATTGATGAAGCTTTCTTT
TRBD2	-	TRBJ2-1	13	TRBV6-6	CASSYGTSNEQFF	TGTGCCAGCAGTTATGGGACTAGTAATGAGCAGTTCTTC
-	-	TRBJ1-2	15	TRBV5-5	CASSKGATNELWYTF	TGTGCCAGCAGCAAAGGGGCTACAAACGAACTATGGTACACCTTC
TRBD2	-	TRBJ2-3	17	TRBV3-1/TRBV3-2	CASSQAHMGGSTDTQYF	TGTGCCAGCAGCCAAGCCCACATGGGAGGGAGCACAGATACGCAGTATTTT
-	-	TRBJ1-5	12	TRBV23-1	CARDRRGQPQHF	TGCGCCAGGGACCGACGGGGTCAGCCCCAGCATTTT
TRBD1	-	TRBJ1-5	13	TRBV28	CASSLQGGQPQHF	TGTGCCAGCAGTCTACAGGGGGGACAGCCCCAGCATTTT
TRBD2	-	TRBJ2-1	15	TRBV30	CAWSVLAGGPNEQFF	TGTGCCTGGAGTGTACTAGCGGGGGGGCCCAATGAGCAGTTCTTC
-	-	TRBJ1-5	14	TRBV10-2	CASKGSRSNQPQHF	TGCGCCAGCAAGGGGTCCCGGAGCAATCAGCCCCAGCATTTT
TRBD1	-	TRBJ2-1	14	TRBV2	CASSPQSTGDEQFF	TGTGCCAGCAGTCCCCAATCGACAGGGGATGAGCAGTTCTTC
TRBD1	-	TRBJ1-5	17	TRBV19	CASRPITGGTSNQPQHF	TGTGCCAGTAGACCGATAACAGGGGGTACTAGCAATCAGCCCCAGCATTTT
-	-	TRBJ1-1	15	TRBV11-1	CASSPHTAANTEAFF	TGTGCCAGCAGCCCGCACACAGCGGCGAACACTGAAGCTTTCTTT
TRBD1	-	TRBJ2-3	14	TRBV27	CASKDRVDTDTQYF	TGTGCCAGTAAAGACAGGGTGGACACTGATACGCAGTATTTT
TRBD1	few	TRBJ1-5	15	TRBV11-2	CASSPDRGPNQPQHF	TGTGCCAGCAGCCCGGACAGGGGCCCCAATCAGCCCCAGCATTTT
TRBD2	-	TRBJ2-1	15	TRBV5-1	CASSTGTSGGDEQFF	TGCGCCAGCAGCACCGGGACTAGCGGGGGGGATGAGCAGTTCTTC
-	-	TRBJ2-2	13	TRBV15	CATSPRNTGELFF	TGTGCCACCAGTCCGAGGAACACCGGGGAGCTGTTTTTT
-	-	TRBJ2-5	10	TRBV9	CASSGETQYF	TGTGCCAGCTCAGGGGAGACCCAGTACTTC
TRBD1	once	TRBJ1-4	16	TRBV5-4	CASSYSSEGAYEKLFF	TGTGCCAGCAGCTACTCATCTGAGGGGGCGTATGAAAAACTGTTTTTT
-	-	TRBJ1-1	12	TRBV9	CASSAGTSEAFF	TGTGCCAGCAGCGCAGGGACATCTGAAGCTTTCTTT
TRBD1	-	TRBJ1-2	14	TRBV9	CASSVVPGGSGYTF	TGTGCCAGCAGCGTAGTCCCAGGGGGCAGTGGCTACACCTTC
-	once	TRBJ2-5	13	TRBV30	CAWSRTSQETQYF	TGTGCCTGGAGTAGGACATCACAAGAGACCCAGTACTTC
-	-	TRBJ1-5	13	TRBV2	CASSVEADQPQHF	TGTGCCAGCAGTGTGGAGGCGGATCAGCCCCAGCATTTT
TRBD1	-	TRBJ1-3	16	TRBV5-4	CASSLDRGASGNTIYF	TGTGCCAGCAGCTTAGACAGGGGCGCATCTGGAAACACCATATATTTT
-	-	TRBJ2-7	12	TRBV12-3/TRBV12-4	CASSFGRVEQYF	TGTGCCAGCAGTTTCGGTAGAGTCGAGCAGTACTTC
-	-	TRBJ1-2	14	TRBV2	CASSVAASNYGYTF	TGTGCCAGCAGTGTAGCAGCTTCTAACTATGGCTACACCTTC
TRBD1	-	TRBJ2-2	16	TRBV3-1/TRBV3-2	CASSHDRVDYTGELFF	TGTGCCAGCAGTCATGACAGGGTCGATTACACCGGGGAGCTGTTTTTT
TRBD1	-	TRBJ1-1	14	TRBV7-2	CASSPQGGRTEAFF	TGTGCCAGCAGCCCTCAGGGGGGAAGGACTGAAGCTTTCTTT
TRBD1	-	TRBJ1-5	17	TRBV6-2/TRBV6-3	CASSYPPGQGLNQPQHF	TGTGCCAGCAGTTACCCTCCGGGACAGGGTTTAAATCAGCCCCAGCATTTT
TRBD1	-	TRBJ1-5	19	TRBV11-3	CASSLGDGQVLYSNQPQHF	TGTGCCAGCAGCTTAGGTGACGGACAGGTGCTCTATAGCAATCAGCCCCAGCATTTT
-	-	TRBJ1-1	13	TRBV6-5	CASSPREITEAFF	TGTGCCAGCAGTCCACGGGAGATCACTGAAGCTTTCTTT
TRBD1	-	TRBJ2-5	16	TRBV5-8	CASSLTFGTEQETQYF	TGTGCCAGCAGCTTAACTTTTGGGACAGAGCAAGAGACCCAGTACTTC